One and the same sample provided the 17 T cell receptor beta chains below, sequenced in a study of PD-L1 blockade in urothelial cancer. Profiling relied on immunoSEQ multiplex PCR, and the TCRdb table lists in-frame clones only, not all of them. The repertoire holds approximately 48,000 clones, approximately 86% seen once, with 16% in the top ten. The sequenced sample was PBMCs, obtained around atezolizumab (anti-PD-L1) treatment. The receptors here all came from a man aged 60 to 75 with urothelial cancer.

The chain has TRBV7-9 and TRBJ2-1; D may be TRBD2 (5 bases). Germline CDR1 is SEHNR and CDR2 is FQNEAQ (reference sequence). The CDR3 contains 14 residues. V dropped 2 bases and J dropped 8 bases, with 13 bases sitting between them. The CDR3 region is CASSLTSRRDEQFF. CDR3 nucleotides: TGTGCCAGCAGCTTAACTAGTAGAAGGGATGAGCAGTTCTTC.

The chain has TRBV5-8 and TRBJ2-7, with 9 bases fitting TRBD1. Per germline, CDR1 SGHTS and CDR2 YDEGEE. The CDR3 has 13 residues. Trimming took 5 bases from V and 9 from J; bases not matched to a gene: 9. This chain's CDR3 is CASRPRTGARQYF. In DNA, the CDR3 is TGTGCCAGCAGACCTAGGACAGGGGCAAGGCAGTACTTC.

The gene calls are TRBV7-8 and TRBJ2-2; 8 bases align to TRBD2. CDR1 is SGHVS, CDR2 FQNEAQ, per germline. The CDR3 extends over 16 amino acids. Losses at the gene ends were 5 bases for V and 6 bases for J; bases not matched to a gene: 11. CDR3 nucleotide sequence: TGTGCCAGCAGCACTAGCGGAAACCTCGTACCCGGGGAGCTGTTTTTT. As protein: CASSTSGNLVPGELFF.

The rearrangement joins TRBV21-1 to TRBJ2-6; no check of the table's D call, TRBD1, against the DNA was made. TRBV21-1 is a pseudogene segment. The CDR3 runs 21 residues. CDR3 in amino acids: CASSKKFSRDRTTSGANVLTF. The CDR3 bases are TGTGCCAGCAGCAAGAAATTTAGTCGGGACAGGACTACATCTGGGGCCAACGTCCTGACTTTC.

The chain recombines TRBV5-4 with TRBJ2-2; 10 nucleotides agree with TRBD2. The CDR3 has 16 residues. Germline V gives CDR1 SGHNT, CDR2 YYREEE (reference sequence). J gave up 1 base and V 2 bases, and 2 bases lay outside the gene matches. For the CDR3, the DNA is TGTGCCAGCAGCTTCGGACTAGCGGAGAACACCGGGGAGCTGTTTTTT. Its translation is CASSFGLAENTGELFF.

The CDR3 bases are TGTGCCAGCAGCCCCAGGATGCAGGGGCAATCCAATGGCTACACCTTC. It yields the protein CASSPRMQGQSNGYTF. The chain uses TRBV11-3 and TRBJ1-2, with a possible D match to TRBD1 (6 bases). Germline V gene data show CDR1 as SGHNT and CDR2 as YENEEA. Between the trimmed V and J ends, which lost 5 bases and 6 bases, there was a span of 22 bases. There are 16 residues in the CDR3.

This clone appeared once. The chain links TRBV4-2 to TRBJ2-5; 8 bases fit TRBD2. Germline values: CDR1 LGHNA, CDR2 YNFKEQ. The CDR3 has 15 residues. V gave up 3 bases and J gave up 5 bases; unmatched junction bases: 8. CDR3 DNA sequence: TGTGCCAGCAGCCACCTTAGCGGGGAGCCCGAGACCCAGTACTTC. Its translation: CASSHLSGEPETQYF.

The J gene is TRBJ2-2, the V gene TRBV28; 11 bases line up with TRBD2. CDR1 and CDR2 (germline): MDHEN, SYDVKM. CDR3 length: 14 amino acids. The V and J ends lost 6 bases and 7 bases, in that order; junction bases with no gene match: 4. The DNA for the CDR3 is TGTGCCAGCAGGCTAGCGGGAGGCGACGGGGAGCTGTTTTTT. It encodes CASRLAGGDGELFF.

The chain combines TRBV5-6 with TRBJ1-3; weak D call: TRBD1 (5 bases). The CDR3 extends over 14 amino acids. The V gene lost 4 bases and the J gene lost 1 base, with 9 bases spanning the gap. Germline CDR1 SGHDT, CDR2 YYEEEE. CDR3 in amino acids: CASSPTGSGNTIYF. CDR3 nucleotide sequence: TGTGCCAGCAGCCCTACAGGATCTGGAAACACCATATATTTT.

This clone was counted a few times. The rearrangement links TRBV18 to TRBJ1-2; perhaps TRBD1 as D (5 bases). The V gene lost 3 bases and the J gene lost 5 bases, with 7 bases spanning the gap. The CDR3 has 12 residues. CDR1 KGHSH and CDR2 LQKENI come from the germline V gene. The CDR3 region has the DNA TGTGCCAGCTCACCGGACAATTATGGCTACACCTTC. It translates to CASSPDNYGYTF.

V gene TRBV7-9 combines with J gene TRBJ2-1, with D perhaps matching TRBD1 (6 bases). Trimming removed 5 bases from V and 6 bases from J, with 11 bases in between. This CDR3 comprises 13 residues. Per germline, CDR1 SEHNR and CDR2 FQNEAQ (reference sequence). This CDR3 is CASSPTRGNEQFF. The CDR3, as DNA: TGTGCCAGCAGCCCCACCAGGGGCAATGAGCAGTTCTTC. Full variable domain (rest looked up from reference TRBV7-9 and TRBJ2-1): DTGVSQNPRHKITKRGQNVTFRCDPISEHNRLYWYRQTLGQGPEFLTYFQNEAQLEKSRLLSDRFSAERPKGSFSTLEIQRTEQGDSAMYLCASSPTRGNEQFFGPGTRLTVL.

CDR3: CASKLRGQWEKLFF. The CDR3 coding sequence is TGTGCCAGTAAACTCCGCGGTCAGTGGGAAAAACTGTTTTTT. The V call is TRBV19, the J call TRBJ1-4; D remains unclear. Trimming took 7 bases from V and 8 from J, leaving 17 bases between them. CDR3 length: 14 residues. Germline CDR1 LNHDA, CDR2 SQIVND (reference sequence).

This chain joins TRBV11-2 and TRBJ2-1, with TRBD2 matching 11 bases. Germline V gene lookup returns CDR1 SGHAT and CDR2 FQNNGV. The CDR3 totals 16 residues. Trimming at V came to 3 bases and at J to 5 bases, leaving 6 bases not matched to a gene. This CDR3 reads CASSFGRLAGNNEQFF. CDR3 bases: TGTGCCAGCAGCTTTGGTCGACTAGCGGGAAACAATGAGCAGTTCTTC. Full variable domain (remainder filled in from reference TRBV11-2 and TRBJ2-1): EAGVAQSPRYKIIEKRQSVAFWCNPISGHATLYWYQQILGQGPKLLIQFQNNGVVDDSQLPKDRFSAERLKGVDSTLKIQPAKLEDSAVYLCASSFGRLAGNNEQFFGPGTRLTVL.

The chain has TRBV7-9 and TRBJ1-1; 12 nucleotides agree with TRBD1. Germline V gene sequence: CDR1 SEHNR, CDR2 FQNEAQ (reference sequence). The CDR3 extends over 18 amino acids. Trimming at V came to 8 bases and at J to 8 bases, leaving 21 bases not matched to a gene. The CDR3 DNA reads as TGTGCCAGCGGGAAAATAACCGGGACAGGGGGCCGCGGGGGAGAAGCTTTCTTT. Translating it yields CASGKITGTGGRGGEAFF.

This chain connects TRBV6-6 to TRBJ2-7, with 10 bases lining up with TRBD2. The V gene end was trimmed by 6 bases and the J gene end by 7 bases; junction bases not matched to a gene: 9. CDR1 MNHNY and CDR2 SVGAGI come from the germline V gene (reference sequence). The CDR3 loop spans 14 amino acids. This CDR3 reads CASSLAGGPREQYF. The CDR3 DNA reads TGTGCCAGCAGCTTAGCGGGGGGACCCCGGGAGCAGTACTTC.

The gene calls are TRBV7-9 and TRBJ2-5; the D gene is possibly TRBD1 (7 bases). The V end was cut by 1 base, the J end by 4 bases, with 13 bases between. CDR3 length: 15 residues. Germline V gene sequence: CDR1 SEHNR, CDR2 FQNEAQ (reference sequence). CDR3 sequence (DNA): TGTGCCAGCAGCTTAGGGGGGGCAGGGGGAGAGACCCAGTACTTC. Translation: CASSLGGAGGETQYF.

The chain is built from TRBV10-3 and TRBJ2-7, with 8 bases aligning to TRBD1. Germline V lookup: CDR1 ENHRY, CDR2 SYGVKD. The V segment lost 4 bases and the J segment 2 bases; nucleotides outside the gene matches: 4. CDR3 length: 14 residues. The CDR3 is CAISGGQGPYEQYF. In DNA form, the CDR3 reads TGTGCCATCAGTGGAGGACAGGGACCCTACGAGCAGTACTTC.